This paragraph covers one T cell receptor beta chain sequence. This record belongs to a study of blood T cell repertoires in COVID-19. The wider study: There were acute and convalescent COVID-19 samples, and they came from the United States, Italy and Spain.

Recruits, aged roughly 18 to 100 years, lived in 25 or so US areas. Cohort placement rested on clinical history that participants reported themselves. How the authors handled the data: The assay estimated nucleated cells by amplifying reference gene primers. Profiled with immunoSEQ multiplex PCR; TCRdb holds only in-frame clones, not every one. V, J and clone size are taken as reported in that table, and D and trimming were inferred from the DNA itself. The sample includes about half a million clones, about 88% of them seen just once. The clonotype originates from a woman aged 55-69 years who had recovered from COVID-19. The sample taken for sequencing was PBMCs or T cells enriched from blood (not recorded which).

CDR3 loop: CASSPPGSGGAKNIQYF. In DNA, the CDR3 is TGTGCCAGCAGCCCACCGGGTAGCGGGGGGGCCAAAAACATTCAGTACTTC. The chain joins TRBV7-9 to TRBJ2-4; 10 bases map to TRBD2. CDR1 SEHNR and CDR2 FQNEAQ come from the germline V gene (reference sequence). The CDR3 spans 17 residues. Germline trimming cut 5 bases from V and 1 base from J; bases unmatched to any gene: 8.